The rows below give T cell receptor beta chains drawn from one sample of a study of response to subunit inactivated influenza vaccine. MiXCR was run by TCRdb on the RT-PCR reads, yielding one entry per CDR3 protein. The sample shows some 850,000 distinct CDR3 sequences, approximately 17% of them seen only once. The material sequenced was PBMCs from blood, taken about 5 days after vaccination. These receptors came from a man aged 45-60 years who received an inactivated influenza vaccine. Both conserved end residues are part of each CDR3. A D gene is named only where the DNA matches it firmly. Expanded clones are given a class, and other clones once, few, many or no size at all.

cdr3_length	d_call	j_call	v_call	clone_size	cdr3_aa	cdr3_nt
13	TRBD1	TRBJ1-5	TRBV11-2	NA	CASSMDRIQPQHF	TGTGCCAGCAGCATGGACAGGATACAGCCCCAGCATTTT
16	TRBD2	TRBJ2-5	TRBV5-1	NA	CASSTSSGGMQETQYF	TGCGCCAGCAGCACATCTAGCGGGGGAATGCAAGAGACCCAGTACTTC
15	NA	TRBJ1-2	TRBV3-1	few	CASSQLQGRSYGYTF	TGTGCCAGCAGCCAGCTCCAGGGGCGGTCCTATGGCTACACCTTC
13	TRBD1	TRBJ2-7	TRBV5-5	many	CASSLQGNYEQYF	TGTGCCAGCAGCTTACAGGGGAACTACGAGCAGTACTTC
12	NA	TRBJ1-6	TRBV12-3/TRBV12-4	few	CASSPGFSPLHF	TGTGCCAGCAGTCCAGGGTTTTCACCCCTCCACTTT
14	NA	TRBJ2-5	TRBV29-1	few	CSADRQAGRETQYF	TGCAGCGCTGACAGACAGGCGGGCCGAGAGACCCAGTACTTC
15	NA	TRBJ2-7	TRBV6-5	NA	CASSIEGGGPYEQYF	TGTGCCAGCAGTATCGAGGGGGGAGGCCCCTACGAGCAGTACTTC
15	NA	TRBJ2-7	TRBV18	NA	CASSPPIRTPYEQYF	TGTGCCAGCTCACCACCGATCAGGACACCCTACGAGCAGTACTTC
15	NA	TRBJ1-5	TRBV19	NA	CATGQRGDGNQPQHF	TGTGCCACCGGCCAAAGGGGTGATGGCAATCAGCCCCAGCATTTT
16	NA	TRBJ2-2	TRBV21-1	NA	CASSKEIGWNTGELFF	TGTGCCAGCAGCAAGGAGATAGGGTGGAACACCGGGGAGCTGTTTTTT
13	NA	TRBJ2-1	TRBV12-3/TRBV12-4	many	CASSFAGYNEQFF	TGTGCCAGCAGTTTCGCGGGCTACAATGAGCAGTTCTTC
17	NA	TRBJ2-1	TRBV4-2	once	CASSQDIILASYNEQFF	TGTGCCAGCAGCCAAGATATTATCCTTGCCTCCTACAATGAGCAGTTCTTC
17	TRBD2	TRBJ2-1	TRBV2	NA	CASSGLAEGGFYNEQFF	TGTGCCAGCAGCGGACTAGCGGAAGGGGGTTTCTACAATGAGCAGTTCTTC
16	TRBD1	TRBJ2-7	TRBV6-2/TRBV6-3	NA	CASRGLGTGKTYEQYF	TGTGCCAGCAGGGGACTCGGGACAGGGAAGACCTACGAGCAGTACTTC
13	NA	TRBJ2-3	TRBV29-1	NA	CSGTRTDTDTQYF	TGCAGCGGGACCCGGACAGACACAGATACGCAGTATTTT
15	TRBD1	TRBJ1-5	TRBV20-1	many	CSARPTGGSNQPQHF	TGCAGTGCTAGGCCAACAGGGGGGAGCAATCAGCCCCAGCATTTT
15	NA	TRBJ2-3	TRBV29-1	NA	CSVEAGAWATDTQYF	TGCAGCGTCGAAGCAGGGGCGTGGGCCACAGATACGCAGTATTTT
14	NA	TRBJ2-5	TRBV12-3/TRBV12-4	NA	CASSFFSTVETQYF	TGTGCCAGCAGTTTCTTTTCAACGGTGGAGACCCAGTACTTC
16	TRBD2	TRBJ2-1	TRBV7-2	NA	CASSAPTSGGPNEQFF	TGTGCCAGCAGCGCCCCGACTAGCGGGGGTCCCAATGAGCAGTTCTTC
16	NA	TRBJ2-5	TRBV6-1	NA	CASSVGTGRLQETQYF	TGTGCCAGCAGTGTAGGCACTGGGCGGCTACAGGAGACCCAGTACTTC
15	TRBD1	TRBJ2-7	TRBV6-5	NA	CASSSQGVPIYEQYF	TGTGCCAGCAGTTCTCAGGGGGTCCCCATCTACGAGCAGTACTTC
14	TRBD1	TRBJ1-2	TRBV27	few	CASSPTGGEVGYTF	TGTGCCAGCAGCCCGACAGGGGGCGAGGTTGGCTACACCTTC